Listed below are T cell receptor beta chains from one sample, sequenced in a study of T cell clonotyping in hematopoietic cell transplantation. Repertoires were generated with immunoSEQ multiplex PCR, while TCRdb's copy carries only in-frame clones and drops some. The sample yields tens of thousands of clones, 90% to 95% seen once. The sample was peripheral blood mononuclear cells. Source of these receptors: a woman in her forties or fifties in good health. Some clones in this sample may be carry-over from other donors' samples. CDR3s include the opening cysteine and the closing phenylalanine or tryptophan. The D gene is left open where the match is weak. Not all rows give a size; the values are once, few, many and, for expanded clones, a class.

abundance	j_gene	v_gene	d_gene	CDR3aa	CDR3nt
few	TRBJ2-7	TRBV19	TRBD2	CASSGTSDHYEQYF	TGTGCCAGTAGCGGGACTAGCGATCACTACGAGCAGTACTTC
-	TRBJ2-5	TRBV7-2	TRBD1	CASSLGAGGRETQYF	TGTGCCAGCAGCTTAGGGGCAGGGGGCAGAGAGACCCAGTACTTC
once	TRBJ2-3	TRBV29-1	TRBD1	CSGQGQDTQYF	TGCAGCGGACAGGGTCAAGATACGCAGTATTTT
-	TRBJ2-7	TRBV7-8	-	CASSLGSRGNRYEQYF	TGTGCCAGCAGCTTAGGAAGTAGAGGGAATCGGTACGAGCAGTACTTC
-	TRBJ1-1	TRBV5-4	TRBD1	CASRGQPNTEAFF	TGTGCCAGCAGGGGACAGCCGAACACTGAAGCTTTCTTT
-	TRBJ2-5	TRBV10-3	TRBD2	CAISGGSGETQYF	TGTGCCATCAGTGGCGGGAGTGGAGAGACCCAGTACTTC
-	TRBJ1-2	TRBV2	-	CASSESTAGKGYTF	TGTGCCAGCAGTGAAAGTACGGCAGGGAAAGGCTACACCTTC
-	TRBJ1-5	TRBV5-6	-	CASSTYKVRINQPQHF	TGTGCCAGCAGCACCTATAAGGTCAGAATCAATCAGCCCCAGCATTTT
-	TRBJ2-5	TRBV6-1	TRBD2	CASSQGTSGSQETQYF	TGTGCCAGCAGTCAAGGGACTAGCGGGAGCCAAGAGACCCAGTACTTC
-	TRBJ1-1	TRBV9	-	CASSVGAGMNTEAFF	TGTGCCAGCAGCGTAGGGGCAGGGATGAACACTGAAGCTTTCTTT
-	TRBJ1-2	TRBV10-3	-	CAISDGQYGYTF	TGTGCCATCAGTGACGGACAGTATGGCTACACCTTC
-	TRBJ1-6	TRBV19	-	CASSIVGGGTYNSPLHF	TGTGCCAGTAGTATCGTTGGAGGAGGCACCTATAATTCACCCCTCCACTTT
-	TRBJ1-4	TRBV19	-	CASSVLLATNEKLFF	TGTGCCAGTAGTGTTCTCCTTGCAACTAATGAAAAACTGTTTTTT
-	TRBJ1-2	TRBV5-1	TRBD1	CASRGTGVSGGYTF	TGCGCCAGCAGGGGGACAGGGGTTAGTGGTGGCTACACCTTC
-	TRBJ1-3	TRBV7-9	-	CASSLPSGDTIYF	TGTGCCAGCAGCCTTCCATCGGGAGACACCATATATTTT
-	TRBJ1-2	TRBV29-1	TRBD1	CSVTGQGWYGYTF	TGCAGCGTTACGGGACAGGGGTGGTATGGCTACACCTTC
-	TRBJ1-1	TRBV6-4	TRBD1	CARTTGGMNTEAFF	TGTGCCAGAACCACAGGGGGCATGAACACTGAAGCTTTCTTT
-	TRBJ1-1	TRBV30	-	CAWSVREGKAFF	TGTGCCTGGAGTGTACGGGAGGGAAAAGCTTTCTTT
-	TRBJ2-3	TRBV9	-	CASSVYDTQYF	TGTGCCAGCAGCGTATATGATACGCAGTATTTT
-	TRBJ1-5	TRBV11-2	-	CASSLDRNQPQHF	TGTGCCAGCAGCTTAGATAGGAATCAGCCCCAGCATTTT
-	TRBJ1-5	TRBV7-9	-	CASSHKPQHF	TGTGCCAGCAGCCATAAGCCCCAGCATTTT
-	TRBJ1-2	TRBV5-1	-	CASSLDGSSNYGYTF	TGCGCCAGCAGCTTGGATGGCAGCTCCAATTATGGCTACACCTTC
-	TRBJ2-5	TRBV5-1	TRBD1	CASSARQGATEETQYF	TGCGCCAGCAGCGCGCGACAGGGGGCAACAGAAGAGACCCAGTACTTC
-	TRBJ2-7	TRBV2	TRBD2	CASSTPGTSGGSVQYF	TGTGCCAGCAGCACCCCCGGGACTAGCGGGGGATCGGTGCAGTACTTC
-	TRBJ1-2	TRBV7-2	TRBD1	CASSPRQGNGYTF	TGTGCCAGCAGCCCTAGACAGGGGAACGGCTACACCTTC
-	TRBJ2-7	TRBV7-2	-	CASSQVDSSYEQYF	TGTGCCAGCAGTCAAGTGGACAGTTCCTACGAGCAGTACTTC
medium-sized	TRBJ2-1	TRBV15	-	CATSRRLVRNEQFF	TGTGCCACCAGCAGAAGACTAGTGAGAAATGAGCAGTTCTTC
once	TRBJ2-5	TRBV5-8	-	CASSLHSDQETQYF	TGTGCCAGCAGCCTACACAGCGATCAAGAGACCCAGTACTTC
-	TRBJ1-3	TRBV19	TRBD1	CASSHDRVSSGNTIYF	TGTGCCAGTAGTCACGACAGGGTGTCCTCTGGAAACACCATATATTTT